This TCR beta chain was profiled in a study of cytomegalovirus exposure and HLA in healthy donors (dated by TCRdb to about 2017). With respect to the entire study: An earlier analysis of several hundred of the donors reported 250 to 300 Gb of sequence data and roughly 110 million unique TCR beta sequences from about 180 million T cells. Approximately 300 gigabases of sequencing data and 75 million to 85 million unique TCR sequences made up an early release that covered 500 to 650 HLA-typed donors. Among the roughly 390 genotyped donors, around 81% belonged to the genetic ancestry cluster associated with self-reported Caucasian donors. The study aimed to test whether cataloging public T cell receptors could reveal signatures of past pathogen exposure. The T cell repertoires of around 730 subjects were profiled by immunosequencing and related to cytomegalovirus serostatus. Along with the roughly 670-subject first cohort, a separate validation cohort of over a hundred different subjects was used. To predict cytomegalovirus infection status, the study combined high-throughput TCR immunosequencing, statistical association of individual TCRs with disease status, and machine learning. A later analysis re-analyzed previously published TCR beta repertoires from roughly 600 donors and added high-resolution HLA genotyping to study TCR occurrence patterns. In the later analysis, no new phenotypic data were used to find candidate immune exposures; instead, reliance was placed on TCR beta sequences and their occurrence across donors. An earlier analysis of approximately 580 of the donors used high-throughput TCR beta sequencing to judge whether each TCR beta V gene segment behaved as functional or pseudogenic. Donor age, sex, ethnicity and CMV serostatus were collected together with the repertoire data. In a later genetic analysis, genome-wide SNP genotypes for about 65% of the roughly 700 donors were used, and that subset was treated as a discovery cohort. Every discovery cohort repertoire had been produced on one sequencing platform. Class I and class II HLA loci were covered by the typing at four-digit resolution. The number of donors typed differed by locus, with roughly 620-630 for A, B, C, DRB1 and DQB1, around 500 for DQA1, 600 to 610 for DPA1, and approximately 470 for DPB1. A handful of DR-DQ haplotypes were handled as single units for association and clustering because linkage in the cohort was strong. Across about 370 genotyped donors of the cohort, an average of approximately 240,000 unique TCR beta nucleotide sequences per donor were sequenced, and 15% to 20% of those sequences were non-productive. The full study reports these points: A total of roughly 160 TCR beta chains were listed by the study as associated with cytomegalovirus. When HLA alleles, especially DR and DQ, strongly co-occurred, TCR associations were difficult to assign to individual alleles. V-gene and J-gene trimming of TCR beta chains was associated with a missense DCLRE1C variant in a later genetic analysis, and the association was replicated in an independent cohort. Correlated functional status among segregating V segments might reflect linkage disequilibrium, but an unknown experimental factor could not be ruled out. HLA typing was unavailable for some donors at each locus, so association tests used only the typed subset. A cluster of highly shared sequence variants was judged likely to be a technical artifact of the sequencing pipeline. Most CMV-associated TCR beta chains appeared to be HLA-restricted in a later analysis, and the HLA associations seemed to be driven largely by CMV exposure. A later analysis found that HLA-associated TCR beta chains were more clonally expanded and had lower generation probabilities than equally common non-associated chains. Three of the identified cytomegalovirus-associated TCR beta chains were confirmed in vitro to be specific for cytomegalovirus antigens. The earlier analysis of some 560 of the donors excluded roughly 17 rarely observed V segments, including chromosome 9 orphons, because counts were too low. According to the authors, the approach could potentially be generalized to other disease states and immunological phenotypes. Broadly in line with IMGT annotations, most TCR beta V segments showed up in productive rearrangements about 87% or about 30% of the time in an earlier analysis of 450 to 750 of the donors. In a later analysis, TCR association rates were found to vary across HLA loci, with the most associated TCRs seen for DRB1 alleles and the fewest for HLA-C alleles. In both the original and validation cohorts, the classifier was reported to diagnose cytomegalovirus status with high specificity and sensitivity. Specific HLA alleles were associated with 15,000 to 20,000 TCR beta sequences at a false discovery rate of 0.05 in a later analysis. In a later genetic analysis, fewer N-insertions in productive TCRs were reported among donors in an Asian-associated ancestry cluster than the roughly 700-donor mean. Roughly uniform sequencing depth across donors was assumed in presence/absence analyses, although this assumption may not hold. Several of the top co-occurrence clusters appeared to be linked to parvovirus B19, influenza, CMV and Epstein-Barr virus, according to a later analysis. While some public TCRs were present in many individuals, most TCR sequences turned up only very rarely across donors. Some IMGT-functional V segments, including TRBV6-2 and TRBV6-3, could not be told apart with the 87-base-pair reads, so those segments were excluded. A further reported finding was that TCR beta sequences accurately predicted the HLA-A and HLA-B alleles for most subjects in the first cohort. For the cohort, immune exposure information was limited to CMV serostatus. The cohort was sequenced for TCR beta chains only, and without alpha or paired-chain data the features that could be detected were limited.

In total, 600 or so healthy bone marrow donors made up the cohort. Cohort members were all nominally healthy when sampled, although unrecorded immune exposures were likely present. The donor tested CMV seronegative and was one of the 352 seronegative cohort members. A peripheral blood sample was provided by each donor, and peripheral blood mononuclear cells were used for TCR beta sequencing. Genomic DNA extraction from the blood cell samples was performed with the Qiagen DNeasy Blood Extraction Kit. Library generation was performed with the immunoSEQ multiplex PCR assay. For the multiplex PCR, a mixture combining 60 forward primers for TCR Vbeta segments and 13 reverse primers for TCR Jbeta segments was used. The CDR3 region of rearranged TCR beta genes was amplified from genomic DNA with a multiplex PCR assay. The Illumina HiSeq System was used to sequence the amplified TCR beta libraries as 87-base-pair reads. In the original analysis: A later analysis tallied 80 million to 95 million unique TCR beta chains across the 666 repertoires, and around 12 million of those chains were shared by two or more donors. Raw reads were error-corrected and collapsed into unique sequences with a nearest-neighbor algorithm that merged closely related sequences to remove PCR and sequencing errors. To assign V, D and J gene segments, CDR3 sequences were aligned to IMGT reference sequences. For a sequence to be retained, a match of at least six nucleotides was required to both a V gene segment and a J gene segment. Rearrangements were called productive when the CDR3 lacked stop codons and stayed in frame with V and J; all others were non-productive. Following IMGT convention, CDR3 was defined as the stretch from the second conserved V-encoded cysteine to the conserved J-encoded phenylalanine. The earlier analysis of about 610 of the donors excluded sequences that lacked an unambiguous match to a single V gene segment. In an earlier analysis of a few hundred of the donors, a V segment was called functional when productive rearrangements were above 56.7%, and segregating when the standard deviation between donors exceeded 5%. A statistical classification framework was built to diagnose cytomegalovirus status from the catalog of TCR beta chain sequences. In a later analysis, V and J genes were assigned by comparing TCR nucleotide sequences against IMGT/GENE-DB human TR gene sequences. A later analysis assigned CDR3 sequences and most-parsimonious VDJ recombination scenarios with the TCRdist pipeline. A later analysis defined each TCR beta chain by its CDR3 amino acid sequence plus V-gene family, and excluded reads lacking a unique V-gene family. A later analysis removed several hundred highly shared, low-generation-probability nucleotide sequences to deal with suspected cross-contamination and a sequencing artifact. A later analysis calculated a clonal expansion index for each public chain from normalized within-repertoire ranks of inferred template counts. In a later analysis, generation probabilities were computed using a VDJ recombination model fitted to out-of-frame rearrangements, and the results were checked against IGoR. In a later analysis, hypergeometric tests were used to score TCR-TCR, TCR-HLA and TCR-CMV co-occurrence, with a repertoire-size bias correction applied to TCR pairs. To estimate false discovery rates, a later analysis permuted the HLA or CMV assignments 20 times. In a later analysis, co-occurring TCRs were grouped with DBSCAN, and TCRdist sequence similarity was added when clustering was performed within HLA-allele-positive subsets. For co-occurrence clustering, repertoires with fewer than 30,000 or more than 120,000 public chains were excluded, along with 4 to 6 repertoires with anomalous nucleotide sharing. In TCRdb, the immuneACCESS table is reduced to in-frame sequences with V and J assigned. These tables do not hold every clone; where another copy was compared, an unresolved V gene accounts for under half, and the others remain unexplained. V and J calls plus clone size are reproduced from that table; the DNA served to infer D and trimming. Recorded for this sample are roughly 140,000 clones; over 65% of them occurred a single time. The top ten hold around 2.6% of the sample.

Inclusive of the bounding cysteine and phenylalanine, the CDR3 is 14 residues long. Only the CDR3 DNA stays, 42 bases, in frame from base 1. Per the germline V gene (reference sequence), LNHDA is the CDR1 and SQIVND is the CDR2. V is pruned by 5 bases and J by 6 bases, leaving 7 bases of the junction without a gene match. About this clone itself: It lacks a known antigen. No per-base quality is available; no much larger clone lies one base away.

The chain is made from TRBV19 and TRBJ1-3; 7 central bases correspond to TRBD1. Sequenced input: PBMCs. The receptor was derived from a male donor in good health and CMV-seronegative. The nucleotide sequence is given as TGTGCCAGTAGTCTTCGACAGGGAGCAAACACCATATATTTT. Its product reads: CASSLRQGANTIYF. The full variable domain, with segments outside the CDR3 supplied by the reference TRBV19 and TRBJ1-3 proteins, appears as DGGITQSPKYLFRKEGQNVTLSCEQNLNHDAMYWYRQDPGQGLRLIYYSQIVNDFQKGDIAEGYSVSREKKESFPLTVTSAQKNPTAFYLCASSLRQGANTIYFGEGSWLTVV.